Shown below are 9 T cell receptor beta chains from a single sample sequenced in a study of massively parallel sequencing of T cell beta chains. TCRdb called the 5' RACE reads again in MiXCR, with one record for every CDR3 protein. The sample consists of 4,000 to 4,500 distinct CDR3 sequences, 35% to 40% of them appearing once. Sequenced input: commercial RNA from peripheral blood pooled from many donors. The receptors originated from a pool of human donors in good health; the sample was commercial RNA pooled from many donors.

The chain links TRBV7-4 to TRBJ2-1; no firm D call. Looked up from germline, CDR1 is SGHVT and CDR2 is SQSDAQ. V lost 0 bases to trimming and J lost 1 base, with 4 bases between them. The CDR3 is 14 residues long. In nucleotides, the CDR3 is TGTGCCAGCAGCTTAGCGGGGTCCTACAATGAGCAGTTCTTC. It encodes CASSLAGSYNEQFF.

The V gene is TRBV29-1, the J gene TRBJ2-1, with D uncertain. V was cut by 2 bases and J by 4 bases, with 12 bases left in between. The CDR3 sequence is 14 residues long. The germline V gene encodes CDR1 SQVTM and CDR2 ANQGSEA. DNA for the CDR3: TGCAGCGTTGAACCCTGGACCGCTTACAATGAGCAGTTCTTC. Residues: CSVEPWTAYNEQFF.

The chain has TRBV7-4 and TRBJ2-1; D could derive from TRBD1 or TRBD2 (6 bases each). V lost 1 base, J lost 7 bases, and 17 bases lay in between. This CDR3 region has 16 residues. Germline CDR1 reads SGHVT; CDR2 reads SQSDAQ. CDR3 sequence reads: CASSLVGSGGGNEQFF. The CDR3 DNA follows: TGTGCCAGCAGCTTAGTTGGTAGCGGAGGGGGTAATGAGCAGTTCTTC.

This clonotype is termed medium-sized. J is TRBJ1-2 and V is TRBV19; D uncertain. The CDR3 contains 13 residues. Between the trimmed V and J ends, which lost 2 bases and 2 bases, there was a span of 6 bases. Germline CDR1 reads LNHDA; CDR2 reads SQIVND (reference sequence). CDR3 residues: CASSIFGNYGYTF. The DNA for the CDR3 is TGTGCCAGTAGTATATTCGGGAACTATGGCTACACCTTC. Combining the CDR3 with reference TRBV19 and TRBJ1-2 gives the whole variable domain DGGITQSPKYLFRKEGQNVTLSCEQNLNHDAMYWYRQDPGQGLRLIYYSQIVNDFQKGDIAEGYSVSREKKESFPLTVTSAQKNPTAFYLCASSIFGNYGYTFGSGTRLTVV.

The J gene is TRBJ2-5, the V gene TRBV11-2; D gene uncertain. The CDR3 consists of 13 residues. V lost 4 bases, J lost 4 bases, and 10 bases lay in between. Germline assignment: CDR1 SGHAT and CDR2 FQNNGV. CDR3 coding DNA: TGTGCCAGCAGCTCGGTTGGAGCAGAGACCCAGTACTTC. Protein: CASSSVGAETQYF.

Here the CDR3 DNA reads TGCAGCGTCGGCGACCCGAAGTACGGGGAGCTGTTTTTT. Protein: CSVGDPKYGELFF. The rearrangement uses TRBV29-1 and TRBJ2-2; D remains unclear. Germline loops: CDR1 SQVTM, CDR2 ANQGSEA. This CDR3 spans 13 amino acids. Deletions cut 6 bases from V and 7 bases from J, with 15 bases between.

Only a few counts were recorded for this clonotype. The chain has TRBV5-1 and TRBJ2-5; D may match TRBD1 or TRBD2 (5 bases each). The CDR3 length is 15 residues. Between the trimmed V and J ends, which lost 1 base and 0 bases, there was a span of 10 bases. Germline assignment: CDR1 SGHRS and CDR2 YFSETQ. The CDR3, as DNA: TGCGCCAGCAGCTTGTCCGGGACGGACCAAGAGACCCAGTACTTC. This codes for CASSLSGTDQETQYF.

CDR3 sequence: CASSWGGSNQPQHF. For the CDR3, the DNA is TGTGCCAGCAGCTGGGGGGGTTCAAATCAGCCCCAGCATTTT. The chain carries TRBV13 and TRBJ1-5, with D possibly TRBD1 on 5 matching bases. CDR1 is PRHDT, CDR2 FYEKMQ, per germline (reference sequence). This CDR3 has 14 amino acids. V was pared by 4 bases and J by 4 bases, with 11 bases between.

This sequence joins TRBV9 and TRBJ2-1, with D unclear. The CDR3 extends over 14 amino acids. Germline CDR1 and CDR2: SGDLS and YYNGEE. V was trimmed by 2 bases and J by 8 bases, leaving 14 bases between them. CDR3 sequence reads: CASSVEPSDDEQFF. The CDR3, as DNA: TGTGCCAGCAGCGTCGAGCCCTCCGACGATGAGCAGTTCTTC.